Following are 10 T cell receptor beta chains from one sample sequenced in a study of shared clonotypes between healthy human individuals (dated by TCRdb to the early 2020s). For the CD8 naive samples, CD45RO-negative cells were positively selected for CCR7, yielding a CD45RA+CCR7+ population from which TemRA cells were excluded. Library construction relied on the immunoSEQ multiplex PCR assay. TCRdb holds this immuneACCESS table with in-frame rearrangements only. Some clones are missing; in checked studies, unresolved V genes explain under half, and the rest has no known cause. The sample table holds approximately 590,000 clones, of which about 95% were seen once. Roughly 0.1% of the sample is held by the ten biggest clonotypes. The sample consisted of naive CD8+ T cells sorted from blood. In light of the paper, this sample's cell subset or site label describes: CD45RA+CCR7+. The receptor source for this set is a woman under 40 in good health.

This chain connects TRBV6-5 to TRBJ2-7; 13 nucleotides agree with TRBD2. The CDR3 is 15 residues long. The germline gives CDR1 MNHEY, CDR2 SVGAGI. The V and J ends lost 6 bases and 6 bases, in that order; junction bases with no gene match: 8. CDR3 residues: CASSPTSGRASEQYF. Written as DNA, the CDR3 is TGTGCCAGCAGCCCAACTAGCGGGAGGGCAAGCGAGCAGTACTTC.

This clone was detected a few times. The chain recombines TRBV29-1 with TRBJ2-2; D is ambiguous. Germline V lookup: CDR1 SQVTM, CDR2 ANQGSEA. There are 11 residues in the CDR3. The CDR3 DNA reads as TGCACCGCGGTGGTTACCGGGGAGCTGTTTTTT. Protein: CTAVVTGELFF.

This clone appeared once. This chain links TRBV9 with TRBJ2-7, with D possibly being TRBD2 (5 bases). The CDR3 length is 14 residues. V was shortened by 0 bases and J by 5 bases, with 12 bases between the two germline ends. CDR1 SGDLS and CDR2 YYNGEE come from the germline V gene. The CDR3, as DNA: TGTGCCAGCAGCGTAGCGGGGTTCCCCCACGAGCAGTACTTC. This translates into CASSVAGFPHEQYF.

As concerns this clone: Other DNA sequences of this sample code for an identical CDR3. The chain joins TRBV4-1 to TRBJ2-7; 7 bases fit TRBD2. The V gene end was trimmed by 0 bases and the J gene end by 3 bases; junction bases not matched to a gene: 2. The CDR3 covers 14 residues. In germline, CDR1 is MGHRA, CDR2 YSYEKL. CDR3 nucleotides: TGCGCCAGCAGCCAAGATGGGAGGGGCTACGAGCAGTACTTC. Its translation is CASSQDGRGYEQYF.

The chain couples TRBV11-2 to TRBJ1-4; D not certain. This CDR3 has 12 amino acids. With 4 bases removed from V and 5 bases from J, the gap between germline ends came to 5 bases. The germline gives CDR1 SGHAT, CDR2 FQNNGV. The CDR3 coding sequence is TGTGCCAGCAGCTGGGCGAATGAAAAACTGTTTTTT. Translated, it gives CASSWANEKLFF.

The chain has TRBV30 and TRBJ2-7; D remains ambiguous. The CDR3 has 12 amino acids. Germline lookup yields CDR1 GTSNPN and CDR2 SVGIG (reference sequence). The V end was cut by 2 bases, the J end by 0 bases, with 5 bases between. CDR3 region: CAWSWSSYEQYF. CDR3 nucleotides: TGTGCCTGGAGTTGGAGCTCCTACGAGCAGTACTTC.

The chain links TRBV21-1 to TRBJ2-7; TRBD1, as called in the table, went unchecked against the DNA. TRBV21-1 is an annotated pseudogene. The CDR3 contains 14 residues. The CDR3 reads CASSPGQGKYEQYF. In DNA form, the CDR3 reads TGTGCCAGCAGCCCTGGACAGGGTAAGTACGAGCAGTACTTC.

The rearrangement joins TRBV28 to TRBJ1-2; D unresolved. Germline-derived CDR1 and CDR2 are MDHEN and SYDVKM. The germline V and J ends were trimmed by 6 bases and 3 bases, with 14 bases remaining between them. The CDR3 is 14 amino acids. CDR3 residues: CASSPGPRDYGYTF. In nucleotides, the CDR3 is TGTGCCAGCAGCCCCGGTCCGAGGGACTATGGCTACACCTTC.

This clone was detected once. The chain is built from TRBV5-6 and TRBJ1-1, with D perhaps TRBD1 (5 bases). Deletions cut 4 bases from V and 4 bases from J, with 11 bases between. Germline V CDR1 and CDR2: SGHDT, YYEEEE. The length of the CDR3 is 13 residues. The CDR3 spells CASSPTRGTEAFF. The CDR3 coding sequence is TGTGCCAGCAGCCCGACGAGGGGCACTGAAGCTTTCTTT.

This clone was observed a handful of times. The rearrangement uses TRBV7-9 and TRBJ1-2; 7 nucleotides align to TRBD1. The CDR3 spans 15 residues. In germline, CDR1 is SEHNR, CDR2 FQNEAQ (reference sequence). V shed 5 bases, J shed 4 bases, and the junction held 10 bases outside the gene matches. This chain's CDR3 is CASSQPGQSSYGYTF. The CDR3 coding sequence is TGTGCCAGCAGCCAGCCGGGACAGTCGAGCTATGGCTACACCTTC.